Each of the 14 T cell receptor beta chains below was sequenced from the same sample in a study of CD8+ T cells in alopecia areata. Reverse transcribed after extraction, RNA yielded cDNA as the sequencing template. Profiling relied on immunoSEQ multiplex PCR, and the TCRdb table lists in-frame clones only, not all of them. Counted here are 130,000 to 150,000 clones, 62% occurring once; the ten biggest clones make up 36%. The sequenced sample was CD8+ T cells sorted from blood. The receptors were gathered from a human donor in good health.

V and J are TRBV6-4 and TRBJ2-1; maybe TRBD2 (5 bases). V was cut by 0 bases and J by 6 bases, with 6 bases left in between. The CDR3 is 13 residues long. Germline V gene data show CDR1 as MRHNA and CDR2 as SNTAGT. As DNA, the CDR3 is TGTGCCAGCAGTGACTCAACTAGCAATGAGCAGTTCTTC. Residues: CASSDSTSNEQFF.

The gene calls are TRBV7-9 and TRBJ1-4; D is unresolved. This CDR3 has 18 residues. Germline lookup yields CDR1 SEHNR and CDR2 FQNEAQ (reference sequence). The germline V and J ends were trimmed by 4 bases and 0 bases, with 18 bases remaining between them. CDR3 sequence (DNA): TGTGCCAGCAGCTCAATCGGGAACGCGCCTTCAACTAATGAAAAACTGTTTTTT. Protein: CASSSIGNAPSTNEKLFF.

J is TRBJ2-3 and V is TRBV6-6; D is tentatively TRBD1 or TRBD2 (6 bases each). The CDR3 has 13 residues. Germline-derived CDR1 and CDR2 are MNHNY and SVGAGI (reference sequence). Trimming shortened V by 2 bases and J by 6 bases, and 9 bases separated the two germline ends. CDR3 sequence (DNA): TGTGCCAGCAGTTACGGGGGGCCGGATACGCAGTATTTT. Protein: CASSYGGPDTQYF.

Only a few counts were recorded for this clone. The CDR3 region has the DNA TGCAGCGTTACCAGCGGGACTACCTACGAGCAGTACTTC. Its protein product is CSVTSGTTYEQYF. The rearrangement uses TRBV29-1 and TRBJ2-7; 7 nucleotides match TRBD2. This CDR3 is 13 amino acids long. Germline-derived CDR1 and CDR2 are SQVTM and ANQGSEA. With V trimmed by 5 bases and J by 2 bases, 6 bases remained unmatched.

A remark on this clone: The sample carries other DNA sequences with the same CDR3. V gene TRBV27 combines with J gene TRBJ2-5, with D perhaps TRBD1 or TRBD2 (5 bases each). The V end was cut by 5 bases, the J end by 4 bases, with 5 bases between. Germline assignment: CDR1 MNHEY and CDR2 SMNVEV (reference sequence). This CDR3 has 11 amino acids. The CDR3 protein is CASSGGETQYF. The CDR3, as DNA: TGTGCCAGCAGTGGGGGAGAGACCCAGTACTTC.

The rearrangement joins TRBV5-6 to TRBJ2-3; TRBD2 agrees at 10 bases. Germline V lookup: CDR1 SGHDT, CDR2 YYEEEE. The junction had 3 bases not matched to a gene; V was cut back by 4 bases and J by 1 base. This CDR3 is built from 15 residues. CDR3 loop: CASSLAGAGTDTQYF. CDR3 coding DNA: TGTGCCAGCAGCCTAGCGGGAGCGGGCACAGATACGCAGTATTTT.

This sequence joins TRBV6-1 and TRBJ2-1; no reliable D call. V lost 3 bases to trimming and J lost 12 bases, with 0 bases between them. Germline V CDR1 and CDR2: MNHNS, SASEGT. This CDR3 comprises 8 residues. The CDR3 DNA reads TGTGCCAGCAGTGAGCAGTTCTTC. It encodes CASSEQFF.

This clone came up once. A junction end diverges from the germline sequence, so it may reflect a read error. Within the sample, other DNA sequences also encode this same CDR3. The chain is built from TRBV29-1 and TRBJ2-7; D gene unclear. The CDR3 is made up of 10 amino acids. In germline, CDR1 is SQVTM, CDR2 ANQGSEA. CDR3 loop: CSVVAYEQYF. In nucleotides, the CDR3 is TGCAGCGTGGTCGCCTACGAGCAATACTTC.

This clone was found a few times. This sequence joins TRBV29-1 and TRBJ2-2; D might be TRBD1 (6 bases). CDR3 length: 12 residues. Per the germline V gene, CDR1 is SQVTM and CDR2 is ANQGSEA. Trimming left V 6 bases short and J 5 bases short, with 10 bases between. The CDR3 spells CSVSRGTGELFF. The DNA for the CDR3 is TGCAGCGTCTCCAGGGGTACCGGGGAGCTGTTTTTT.

The rearrangement links TRBV28 to TRBJ2-1; TRBD1 aligns across 8 bases. The trim removed 6 bases at V and 0 bases at J, leaving 4 bases unmatched. Germline V gives CDR1 MDHEN, CDR2 SYDVKM. This CDR3 has 15 amino acids. DNA for the CDR3: TGTGCCAGCAGGACCGACAGGGGCTCCTACAATGAGCAGTTCTTC. This codes for CASRTDRGSYNEQFF.

The V and J genes are TRBV7-9 and TRBJ1-1; D is uncertain. Trimming took off 6 bases at V and 11 bases at J, with 13 bases between the two ends. The germline CDR1 and CDR2 sequences are SEHNR and FQNEAQ (reference sequence). The CDR3 length is 11 residues. This CDR3 reads CASSTLPGAFF. In nucleotides, the CDR3 is TGTGCCAGCAGTACCCTCCCGGGGGCTTTCTTT.

The chain uses TRBV7-9 and TRBJ2-3, with TRBD2 identical over 9 bases. V lost 5 bases, J lost 0 bases, and 3 bases stayed unmatched. Germline V lookup: CDR1 SEHNR, CDR2 FQNEAQ (reference sequence). The CDR3 covers 15 residues. CDR3 DNA sequence: TGTGCCAGCAGCCCCACTAGCGGGAGCACAGATACGCAGTATTTT. This encodes CASSPTSGSTDTQYF. Variable domain in full (rest from reference TRBV7-9 and TRBJ2-3): DTGVSQNPRHKITKRGQNVTFRCDPISEHNRLYWYRQTLGQGPEFLTYFQNEAQLEKSRLLSDRFSAERPKGSFSTLEIQRTEQGDSAMYLCASSPTSGSTDTQYFGPGTRLTVL.

Concerning this clone: Additional DNA sequences in this sample encode the identical CDR3. The chain is built from TRBV5-1 and TRBJ2-3; D uncertain. The length of the CDR3 is 13 residues. Trimming cost V 2 bases and J 2 bases, with 6 bases left between them. Germline V lookup: CDR1 SGHRS, CDR2 YFSETQ. The CDR3 DNA sequence: TGCGCCAGCAGCTTAGATCCCACAGATACGCAGTATTTT. This gives the protein CASSLDPTDTQYF. Complete variable domain (other parts from reference TRBV5-1 and TRBJ2-3): KAGVTQTPRYLIKTRGQQVTLSCSPISGHRSVSWYQQTPGQGLQFLFEYFSETQRNKGNFPGRFSGRQFSNSRSEMNVSTLELGDSALYLCASSLDPTDTQYFGPGTRLTVL.

The chain has TRBV9 and TRBJ2-7, with 7 bases aligning to TRBD2. In germline, CDR1 is SGDLS, CDR2 YYNGEE. Trimming removed 3 bases from V and 2 bases from J; junction bases left unmatched: 5. This CDR3 comprises 14 residues. The CDR3 reads CASSARGSPYEQYF. The CDR3 region has the DNA TGTGCCAGCAGCGCCCGCGGGAGCCCCTACGAGCAGTACTTC.